The rows below give T cell receptor beta chains drawn from one sample of a study of graft-versus-host responses after intestinal transplantation. These TCRs' antigens remain unknown. TCRdb keeps only in-frame clones here, not all; method: immunoSEQ multiplex PCR. The sample comprises 30,000 or so clones, about 80% of which are singletons, and approximately 20% rests with the top ten. The input for sequencing was unstimulated CD8+ T cells sorted from spleen or lymph node cells, taken before intestinal transplant. These receptor sequences come from a human donor who received an intestinal transplant. CDR3s include the opening cysteine and the closing phenylalanine or tryptophan. Some rows have no size entry. The others give once, few or many, or a class for an expanded clone.

TRBJ2-1,15,TRBV5-6,-,CASSLALAGFNEQFF
TRBJ1-1,17,TRBV19,-,CASKRLGWVSADTEAFF
TRBJ2-2,14,TRBV5-4,-,CATTGQGAPGELFF
TRBJ1-5,14,TRBV15,-,CATSRANGNQPQHF
TRBJ1-1,16,TRBV10-3,once,CAISENRGRGNTEAFF
TRBJ1-4,15,TRBV11-2,large,CASSLVSGQGEKLFF
TRBJ1-2,16,TRBV5-1,-,CASRLGTGTGIYGYTF
TRBJ2-4,17,TRBV7-7,-,CASINSGTGVNWDIQYF
TRBJ2-7,14,TRBV15,-,CATSIRGEGYEQYF
TRBJ2-1,17,TRBV29-1,medium-sized,CSVGQISNEATTQGQFF
TRBJ2-7,17,TRBV11-2,-,CASSLHRQGKNLNEQYF
TRBJ2-7,13,TRBV7-3,few,CASSLLFGGEQYF
TRBJ2-1,15,TRBV28,-,CANHRGQSSYNEQFF
TRBJ2-7,14,TRBV29-1,-,CSVVFPRAAYEQYF
TRBJ1-2,14,TRBV28,-,CASSPTGTGPGYTF
TRBJ2-3,15,TRBV4-1,-,CASSQSGTSLDTQYF
TRBJ2-5,15,TRBV28,-,CASTEHWGGRETQYF
TRBJ2-7,14,TRBV6-5,-,CASSFDRGHYEQYF
TRBJ2-7,13,TRBV5-4,-,CASSAGGPYEQYF
TRBJ2-1,17,TRBV2,-,CASSDEGTSDSYNEQFF
TRBJ2-7,15,TRBV5-4,-,CASSAGTSASYEQYF
TRBJ2-1,18,TRBV4-1,-,CASSQDSTSGRRGNEQFF
TRBJ2-3,16,TRBV4-1,-,CASSKGGQGRSDTQYF
TRBJ2-3,13,TRBV28,-,CASRMTGLDTQYF
TRBJ1-2,13,TRBV7-2,-,CASSLGGGDGYTF
TRBJ2-2,15,TRBV15,-,CATSTLGGPTGELFF
TRBJ2-5,16,TRBV2,-,CASCKASGGYQETQYF
TRBJ2-6,16,TRBV5-5,-,CASRPKPSGRANVLTF